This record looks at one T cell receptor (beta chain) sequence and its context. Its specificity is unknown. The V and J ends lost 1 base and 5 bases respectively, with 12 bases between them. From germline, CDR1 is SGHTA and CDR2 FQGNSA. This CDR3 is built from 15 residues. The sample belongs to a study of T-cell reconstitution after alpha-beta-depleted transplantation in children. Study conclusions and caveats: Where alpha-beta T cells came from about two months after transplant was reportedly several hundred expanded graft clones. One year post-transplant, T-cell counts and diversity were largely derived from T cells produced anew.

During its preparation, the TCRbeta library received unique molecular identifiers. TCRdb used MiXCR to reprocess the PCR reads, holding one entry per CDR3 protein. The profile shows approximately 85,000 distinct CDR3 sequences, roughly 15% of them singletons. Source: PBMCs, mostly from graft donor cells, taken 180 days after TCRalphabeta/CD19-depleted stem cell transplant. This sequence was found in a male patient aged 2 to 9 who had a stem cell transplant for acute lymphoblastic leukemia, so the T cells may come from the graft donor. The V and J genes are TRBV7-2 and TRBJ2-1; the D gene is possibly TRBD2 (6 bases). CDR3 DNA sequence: TGTGCCAGCAGCTTAGTCGGAGGGTTGGACAATGAGCAGTTCTTC. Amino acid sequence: CASSLVGGLDNEQFF.